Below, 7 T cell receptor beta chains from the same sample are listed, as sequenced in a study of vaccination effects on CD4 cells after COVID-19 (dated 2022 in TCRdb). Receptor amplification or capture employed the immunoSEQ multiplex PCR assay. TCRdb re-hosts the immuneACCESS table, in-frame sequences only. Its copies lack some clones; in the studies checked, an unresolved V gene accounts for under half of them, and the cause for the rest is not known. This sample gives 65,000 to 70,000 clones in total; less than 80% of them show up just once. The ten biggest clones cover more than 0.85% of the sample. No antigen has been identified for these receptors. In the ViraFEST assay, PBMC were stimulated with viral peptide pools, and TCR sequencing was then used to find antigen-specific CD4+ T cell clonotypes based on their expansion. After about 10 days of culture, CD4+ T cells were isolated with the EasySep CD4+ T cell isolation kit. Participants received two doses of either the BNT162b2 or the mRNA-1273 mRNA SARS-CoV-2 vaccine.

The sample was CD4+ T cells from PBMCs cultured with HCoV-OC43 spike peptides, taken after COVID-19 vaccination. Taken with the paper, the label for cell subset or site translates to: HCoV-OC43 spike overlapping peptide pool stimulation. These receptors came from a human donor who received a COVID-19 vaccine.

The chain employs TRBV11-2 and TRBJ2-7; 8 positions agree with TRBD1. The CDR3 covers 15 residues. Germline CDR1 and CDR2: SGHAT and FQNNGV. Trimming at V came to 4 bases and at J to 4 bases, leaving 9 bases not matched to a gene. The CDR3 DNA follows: TGTGCCAGCAGCTCCTTTGGACAGGGTTCTTACGAGCAGTACGTC. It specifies CASSSFGQGSYEQYV.

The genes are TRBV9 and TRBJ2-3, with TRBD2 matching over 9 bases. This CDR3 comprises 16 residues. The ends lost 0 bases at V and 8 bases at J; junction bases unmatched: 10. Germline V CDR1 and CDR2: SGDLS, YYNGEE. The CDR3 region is CASSVGGLAYLSTQYF. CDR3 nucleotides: TGTGCCAGCAGCGTAGGGGGACTAGCCTACCTCTCTACGCAGTATTTT.

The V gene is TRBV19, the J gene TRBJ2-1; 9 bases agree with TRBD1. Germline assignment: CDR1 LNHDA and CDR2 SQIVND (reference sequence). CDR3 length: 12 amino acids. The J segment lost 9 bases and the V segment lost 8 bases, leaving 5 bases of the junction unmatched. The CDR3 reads CASGGQGGEQFF. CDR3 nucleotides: TGTGCCAGTGGGGGACAGGGCGGTGAGCAGTTCTTC.

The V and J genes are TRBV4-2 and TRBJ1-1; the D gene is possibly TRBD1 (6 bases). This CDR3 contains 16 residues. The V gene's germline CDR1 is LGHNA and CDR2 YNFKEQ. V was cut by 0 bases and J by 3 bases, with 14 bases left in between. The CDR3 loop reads CASSQETGALDTEAFF. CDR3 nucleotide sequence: TGTGCCAGCAGCCAAGAGACAGGAGCCTTGGACACTGAAGCTTTCTTT.

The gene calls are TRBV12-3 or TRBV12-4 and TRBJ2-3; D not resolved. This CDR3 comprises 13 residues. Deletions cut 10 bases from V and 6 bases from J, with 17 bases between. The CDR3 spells CATVPRTSDTQYF. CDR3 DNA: TGTGCCACTGTGCCCAGGACCTCCGATACGCAGTATTTT.

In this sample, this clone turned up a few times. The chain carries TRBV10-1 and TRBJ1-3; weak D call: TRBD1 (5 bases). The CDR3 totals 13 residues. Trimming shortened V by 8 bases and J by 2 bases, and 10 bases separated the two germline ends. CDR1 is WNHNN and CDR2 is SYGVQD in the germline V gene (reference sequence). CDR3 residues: CASGPGPGNTIYF. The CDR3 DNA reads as TGCGCCAGCGGACCAGGGCCTGGAAACACCATATATTTT.

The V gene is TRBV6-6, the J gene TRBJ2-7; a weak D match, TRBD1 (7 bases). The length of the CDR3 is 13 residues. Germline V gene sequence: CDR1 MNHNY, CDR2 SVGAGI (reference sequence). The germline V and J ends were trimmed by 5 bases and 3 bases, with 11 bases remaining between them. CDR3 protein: CASSPRGVYEQYV. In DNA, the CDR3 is TGTGCCAGCAGTCCCAGGGGGGTCTACGAGCAGTACGTC.